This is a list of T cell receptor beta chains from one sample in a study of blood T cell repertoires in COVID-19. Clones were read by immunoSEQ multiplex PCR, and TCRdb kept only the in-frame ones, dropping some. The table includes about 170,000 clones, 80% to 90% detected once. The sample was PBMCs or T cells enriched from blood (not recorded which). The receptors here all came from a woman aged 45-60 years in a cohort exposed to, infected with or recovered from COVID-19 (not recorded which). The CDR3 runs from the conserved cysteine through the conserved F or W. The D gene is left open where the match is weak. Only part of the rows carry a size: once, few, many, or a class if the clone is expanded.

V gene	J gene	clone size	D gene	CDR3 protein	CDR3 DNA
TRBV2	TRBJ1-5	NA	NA	CASVRSQQVQPQHF	TGTGCCAGCGTTCGCTCACAACAGGTTCAGCCCCAGCATTTT
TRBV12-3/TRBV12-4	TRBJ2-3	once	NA	CASSLRRDDTQYF	TGTGCCAGCAGTTTGCGGCGAGATGATACGCAGTATTTT
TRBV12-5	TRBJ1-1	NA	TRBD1	CASRDRDNTEAFF	TGTGCTAGCCGAGACAGGGACAACACTGAAGCTTTCTTT
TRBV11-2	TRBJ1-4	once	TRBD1	CASSSKRTGVRLEKLFF	TGTGCCAGCAGCTCCAAACGGACAGGGGTCCGTCTGGAAAAACTGTTTTTT
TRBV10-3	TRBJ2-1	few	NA	CAISDRTAADEQFF	TGTGCCATCAGTGATAGGACAGCCGCCGATGAGCAGTTCTTC
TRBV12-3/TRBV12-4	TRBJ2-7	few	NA	CASSQQGNQQYF	TGTGCCAGCAGTCAACAGGGTAATCAGCAGTACTTC
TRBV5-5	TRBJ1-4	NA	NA	CASSLGSGPQEKLFF	TGTGCCAGCAGCTTGGGGTCAGGGCCCCAGGAAAAACTGTTTTTT
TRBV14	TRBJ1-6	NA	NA	CASSQDRRRVYNSPLHF	TGTGCCAGCAGCCAAGATAGAAGGCGGGTCTATAATTCACCCCTCCACTTT
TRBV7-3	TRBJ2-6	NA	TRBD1	CASSLTGNSGANVLTF	TGTGCCAGCAGCTTGACAGGGAACTCTGGGGCCAACGTCCTGACTTTC
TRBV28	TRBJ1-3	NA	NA	CASSSLASSGNTIYF	TGTGCCAGCAGTTCCCTAGCCAGTTCTGGAAACACCATATATTTT
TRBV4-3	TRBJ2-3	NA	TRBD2	CASSQALTSGGALTDTQYF	TGCGCCAGCAGCCAAGCCCTGACTAGCGGGGGGGCCCTCACAGATACGCAGTATTTT
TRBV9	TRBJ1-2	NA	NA	CASSVVDSAGYTF	TGTGCCAGCAGCGTAGTAGACTCGGCGGGCTACACCTTC
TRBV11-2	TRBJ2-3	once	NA	CASNQRTFLSTDTQYF	TGTGCCAGCAACCAAAGGACTTTTTTGAGCACAGATACGCAGTATTTT
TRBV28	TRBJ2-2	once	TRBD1	CASRLQGAVTGELFF	TGTGCCAGCAGGTTGCAGGGGGCTGTCACCGGGGAGCTGTTTTTT
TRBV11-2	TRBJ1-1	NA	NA	CASSLGTVLTEAFF	TGTGCCAGCAGCTTAGGGACTGTCCTTACTGAAGCTTTCTTT
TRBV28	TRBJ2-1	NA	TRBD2	CASSQTSGSPYEQFF	TGTGCCAGCAGCCAGACTAGCGGGAGCCCCTATGAGCAGTTCTTC
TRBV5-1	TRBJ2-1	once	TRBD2	CASSLGSSGGNNEQFF	TGCGCCAGCAGCTTGGGTTCCAGCGGGGGAAACAATGAGCAGTTCTTC
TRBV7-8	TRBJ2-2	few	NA	CASSLNSPNTGELFF	TGTGCCAGCAGCTTAAACTCCCCGAACACCGGGGAGCTGTTTTTT
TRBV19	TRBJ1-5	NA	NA	CATGGSGNQPQHF	TGTGCCACCGGAGGTAGTGGAAATCAGCCCCAGCATTTT
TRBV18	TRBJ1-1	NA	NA	CASSPSRDTEAFF	TGTGCCAGCTCACCAAGCAGGGACACTGAAGCTTTCTTT
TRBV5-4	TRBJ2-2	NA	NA	CASSSLQATGELFF	TGTGCCAGCAGCTCACTACAGGCAACCGGGGAGCTGTTTTTT
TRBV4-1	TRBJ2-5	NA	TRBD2	CASSRGGPRETQYF	TGCGCCAGCAGCCGGGGGGGTCCTCGGGAGACCCAGTACTTC
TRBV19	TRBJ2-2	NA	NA	CASSIFAGSDTGELFF	TGTGCCAGTAGTATTTTTGCGGGGTCGGACACCGGGGAGCTGTTTTTT
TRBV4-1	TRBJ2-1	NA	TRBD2	CASSQSLAGAYNEQFF	TGCGCCAGCAGCCAGAGTCTAGCGGGAGCTTACAATGAGCAGTTCTTC
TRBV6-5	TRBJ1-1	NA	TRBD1	CASSFGTGGQVAFF	TGTGCCAGCAGTTTCGGGACAGGGGGCCAAGTGGCTTTCTTT
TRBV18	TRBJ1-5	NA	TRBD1	CASRQGSNQPQHF	TGTGCCAGCCGACAGGGGTCCAATCAGCCCCAGCATTTT
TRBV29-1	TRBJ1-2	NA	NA	CSVAAGRGGYTF	TGCAGCGTCGCCGCAGGGAGGGGTGGCTACACCTTC
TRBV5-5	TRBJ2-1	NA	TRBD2	CASSSIAGAYNEQFF	TGTGCCAGCAGCTCAATAGCGGGAGCCTACAATGAGCAGTTCTTC
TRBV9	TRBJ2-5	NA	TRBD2	CASSVGGTSVDTQYF	TGTGCCAGCAGCGTAGGTGGTACTAGCGTTGACACCCAGTACTTC